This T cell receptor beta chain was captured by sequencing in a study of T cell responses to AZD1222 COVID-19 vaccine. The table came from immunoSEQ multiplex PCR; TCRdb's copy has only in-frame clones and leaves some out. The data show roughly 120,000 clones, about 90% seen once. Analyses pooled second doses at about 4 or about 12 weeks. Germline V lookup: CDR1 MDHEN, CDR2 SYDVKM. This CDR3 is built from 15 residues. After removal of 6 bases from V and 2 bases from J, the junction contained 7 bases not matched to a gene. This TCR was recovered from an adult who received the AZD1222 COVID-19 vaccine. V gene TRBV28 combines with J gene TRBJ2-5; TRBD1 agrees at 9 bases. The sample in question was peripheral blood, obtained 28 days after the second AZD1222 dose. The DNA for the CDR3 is TGTGCCAGCAGAAGGACAGGGGAGAAACAAGAGACCCAGTACTTC. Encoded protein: CASRRTGEKQETQYF.